Below, 13 T cell receptor beta chains from the same sample are listed, as sequenced in a study of control samples from healthy donors and cancer patients. Sequencing was performed with immunoSEQ multiplex PCR; in TCRdb, only in-frame clones are kept and a portion is missing. The table records about 150,000 clones, approximately 94% of them present only once. The sequencing input was blood. The receptors were sampled from a man in his forties in good health.

The chain links TRBV6-1 to TRBJ2-3, with D possibly being TRBD2 (5 bases). The CDR3 runs 18 residues. Germline CDR1 is MNHNS and CDR2 is SASEGT. V was clipped by 0 bases and J by 4 bases, with 20 bases between them. The CDR3 DNA reads TGTGCCAGCAGTGAAGCGCCTGGTCTGGTTTTGGGAGCAGATACGCAGTATTTT. Its protein is CASSEAPGLVLGADTQYF.

The V call is TRBV28, the J call TRBJ2-3; 9 nucleotides align to TRBD2. Germline V gene data show CDR1 as MDHEN and CDR2 as SYDVKM. The CDR3 runs to 16 residues. V lost 4 bases and J lost 8; bases outside the gene matches: 13. CDR3 in DNA: TGTGCCAGCAGTTCGACCACCGGGCGGGGGGGACTTACGCAGTATTTT. It encodes CASSSTTGRGGLTQYF.

The J gene is TRBJ2-3, the V gene TRBV18; D remains unclear. Per germline, CDR1 KGHSH and CDR2 LQKENI. The CDR3 is 11 amino acids. Trimming took 2 bases from V and 6 from J, leaving 3 bases between them. CDR3 sequence: CASSPGDTQYF. CDR3 DNA sequence: TGTGCCAGCTCACCAGGGGATACGCAGTATTTT.

V gene TRBV5-5 combines with J gene TRBJ1-2; the D is unclear. Between the trimmed V and J ends, which lost 0 bases and 4 bases, there was a span of 13 bases. The CDR3 extends over 15 amino acids. The V gene's germline CDR1 is SGHKS and CDR2 YYEKEE (reference sequence). The CDR3 here is CASSLDIDAAYGYTF. In nucleotides, the CDR3 is TGTGCCAGCAGCTTGGACATAGATGCCGCCTATGGCTACACCTTC.

J is TRBJ1-2 and V is TRBV6-5; the D is unclear. V lost 0 bases and J lost 1, with 6 bases in between. Germline lookup yields CDR1 MNHEY and CDR2 SVGAGI. The CDR3 is 14 residues long. CDR3 amino acids: CASSYSRVNYGYTF. The CDR3 DNA sequence: TGTGCCAGCAGTTACTCTCGGGTTAACTATGGCTACACCTTC.

The chain carries TRBV5-8 and TRBJ2-3; 8 nucleotides line up with TRBD2. V lost 0 bases, J lost 2 bases, and 8 bases stayed unmatched. CDR1 is SGHTS, CDR2 YDEGEE, per germline. CDR3 length: 17 residues. The CDR3 coding sequence is TGTGCCAGCAGCTTGGGGGTAGCGGGGAAAACCACAGATACGCAGTATTTT. Translated: CASSLGVAGKTTDTQYF. Combining the CDR3 with reference TRBV5-8 and TRBJ2-3 gives the whole variable domain EAGVTQSPTHLIKTRGQQATLRCSPISGHTSVYWYQQALGLGLQFLLWYDEGEERNRGNFPPRFSGRQFPNYSSELNVNALELEDSALYLCASSLGVAGKTTDTQYFGPGTRLTVL.

The chain has TRBV4-1 and TRBJ2-3, with TRBD1 identical over 7 bases. The V gene end was trimmed by 4 bases and the J gene end by 6 bases; junction bases not matched to a gene: 13. This CDR3 region has 16 residues. The germline gives CDR1 MGHRA, CDR2 YSYEKL. The CDR3 sequence: CASSPMDRTKADTQYF. CDR3 DNA sequence: TGCGCCAGCAGCCCTATGGACAGGACCAAGGCGGATACGCAGTATTTT.

The chain is built from TRBV27 and TRBJ1-1; D unclear. The germline V and J ends were trimmed by 8 bases and 2 bases, with 6 bases remaining between them. The CDR3 loop spans 11 amino acids. Germline V gene data show CDR1 as MNHEY and CDR2 as SMNVEV (reference sequence). CDR3 sequence reads: CASGGNTEAFF. CDR3 coding DNA: TGTGCCAGCGGTGGAAACACTGAAGCTTTCTTT.

The V and J genes are TRBV30 and TRBJ1-1; 9 nucleotides align to TRBD1. Germline V lookup: CDR1 GTSNPN, CDR2 SVGIG (reference sequence). CDR3 length: 14 residues. Trimming at V came to 2 bases and at J to 4 bases, leaving 5 bases not matched to a gene. The CDR3 loop reads CAWSSGQGSTEAFF. The DNA for the CDR3 is TGTGCCTGGAGTTCCGGACAGGGGTCCACTGAAGCTTTCTTT.

This chain joins TRBV18 and TRBJ1-5, with unresolved D. The V end was cut by 2 bases, the J end by 3 bases, with 5 bases between. The CDR3 totals 13 residues. Germline V lookup: CDR1 KGHSH, CDR2 LQKENI. The DNA of the CDR3 is TGTGCCAGCTCACCAGGGCCCAATCAGCCCCAGCATTTT. It translates to CASSPGPNQPQHF.

The chain uses TRBV10-2 and TRBJ2-3; D is unclear. From germline, CDR1 is WSHSY and CDR2 SAAADI. V lost 6 bases and J lost 5, with 6 bases in between. CDR3 length equals 11 residues. The CDR3 reads CASSQGDTQYF. For the CDR3, the DNA is TGCGCCAGCAGCCAAGGAGATACGCAGTATTTT.

The chain recombines TRBV11-3 with TRBJ1-1; D is unresolved. The V and J ends lost 5 bases and 6 bases respectively, with 13 bases between them. The CDR3 sequence is 13 residues long. In germline, CDR1 is SGHNT, CDR2 YENEEA. The CDR3 bases are TGTGCCAGCAGCAGCCACTTCGGCGCTGAAGCTTTCTTT. This translates into CASSSHFGAEAFF.

In nucleotides, the CDR3 is TGTGCCACCAGTGATATACAGTCAGGGACAGATACGCAGTATTTT. This translates into CATSDIQSGTDTQYF. The chain has TRBV24-1 and TRBJ2-3; a weak D match, TRBD1 (5 bases). CDR3 size: 15 residues. CDR1 and CDR2 (germline): KGHDR, SFDVKD. The V end lost 3 bases, the J end lost 3 bases, and 12 bases lay between the germline ends.